The 24 T cell receptor beta chains reported below all come from one sample, sequenced in a study of T-cell reconstitution after alpha-beta-depleted transplantation in children. Unique molecular identifiers were used in preparing the TCRbeta library. TCRdb reprocessed the PCR reads via MiXCR and lists one record per CDR3 protein. The table lists 210,000 or so distinct CDR3 sequences, approximately 9.5% of them singletons. This specimen consisted of PBMCs from the stem cell graft donor, obtained from the stem cell graft. Receptors were obtained from a human donor who donated a stem cell graft to a child with acute lymphoblastic leukemia.

The sample holds a few counts of this clonotype. This chain links TRBV20-1 with TRBJ1-5; D is perhaps TRBD1 (6 bases). This CDR3 has 15 amino acids. The germline V gene encodes CDR1 DFQATT and CDR2 SNEGSKA (reference sequence). The V and J ends lost 1 base and 3 bases respectively, with 13 bases between them. This CDR3 reads CSARGTGTSNQPQHF. DNA for the CDR3: TGCAGTGCTAGAGGAACAGGGACTTCCAATCAGCCCCAGCATTTT.

This clonotype was picked up many times. V usage is TRBV20-1 and J usage is TRBJ1-6, with D hard to call. The length of the CDR3 is 16 residues. Trimming removed 0 bases from V and 7 bases from J, with 16 bases in between. CDR1 DFQATT and CDR2 SNEGSKA come from the germline V gene (reference sequence). The CDR3, as DNA: TGCAGTGCTAGAGATAGCACGACTCCCCTGAATTCACCCCTCCACTTT. Translating gives CSARDSTTPLNSPLHF.

CDR3 protein: CASSRTELGSPLHF. CDR3 DNA sequence: TGTGCCAGCAGCCGTACAGAATTGGGTTCACCCCTCCACTTT. This sequence joins TRBV7-9 and TRBJ1-6, with D unclear. Trimming removed 5 bases at V and 9 bases at J, with 14 bases between. This CDR3 has 14 amino acids. The germline V gene has CDR1 SEHNR and CDR2 FQNEAQ (reference sequence).

This clonotype was recorded a few times. The gene calls are TRBV20-1 and TRBJ2-7; D gene uncertain. The CDR3 extends over 16 amino acids. V was pared by 4 bases and J by 0 bases, with 19 bases between. Germline-derived CDR1 and CDR2 are DFQATT and SNEGSKA (reference sequence). This chain's CDR3 is CSAKTAASSVSYEQYF. CDR3 bases: TGCAGTGCTAAGACGGCGGCGAGCTCAGTCTCCTACGAGCAGTACTTC.

This clonotype appeared many times. The gene calls are TRBV27 and TRBJ2-7; 8 bases agree with TRBD1. CDR3 length: 13 residues. J lost 0 bases, V lost 6 bases, and 1 base had no gene match. Germline lookup yields CDR1 MNHEY and CDR2 SMNVEV (reference sequence). DNA for the CDR3: TGTGCCAGCAGGGGGACAGGCTCCTACGAGCAGTACTTC. It specifies CASRGTGSYEQYF.

Worth noting for this clonotype: A read error may explain this, as a much larger clone is one base away. The conserved closing phenylalanine or tryptophan is absent in this CDR3, likely reflecting a read error. The chain joins TRBV20-1 to TRBJ1-1, with TRBD1 as a possible D gene (6 bases). Trimming left V 3 bases short and J 0 bases short, with 8 bases between. CDR3 size: 13 residues. The germline V gene encodes CDR1 DFQATT and CDR2 SNEGSKA (reference sequence). The CDR3 loop is CSASRGLNTEAFV. CDR3 coding DNA: TGCAGTGCTAGCAGGGGACTGAACACTGAAGCTTTCGTT.

This clonotype appeared many times. The chain couples TRBV6-5 to TRBJ2-1; TRBD2 aligns across 12 bases. Germline lookup yields CDR1 MNHEY and CDR2 SVGAGI. The CDR3 length is 17 residues. Trimming took 2 bases from V and 7 from J; bases not matched to a gene: 9. The CDR3 protein is CASSYVLAGGRGNEQFF. In DNA form, the CDR3 reads TGTGCCAGCAGTTACGTCCTAGCGGGGGGGCGGGGTAATGAGCAGTTCTTC.

The chain uses TRBV9 and TRBJ2-5; no definite D call. The germline gives CDR1 SGDLS, CDR2 YYNGEE. V lost 4 bases to trimming and J lost 0 bases, with 7 bases between them. CDR3 size: 13 residues. This CDR3 is CASSFSYQETQYF. The CDR3 DNA follows: TGTGCCAGCAGCTTCTCCTACCAAGAGACCCAGTACTTC. The variable domain in full, completed from reference TRBV9 and TRBJ2-5, reads DSGVTQTPKHLITATGQRVTLRCSPRSGDLSVYWYQQSLDQGLQFLIQYYNGEERAKGNILERFSAQQFPDLHSELNLSSLELGDSALYFCASSFSYQETQYFGPGTRLLVL.

V gene TRBV14 combines with J gene TRBJ1-6; D call uncertain. The germline gives CDR1 SGHDN, CDR2 FVKESK. The CDR3 sequence is 13 residues long. V was trimmed by 4 bases and J by 8 bases, leaving 9 bases between them. This CDR3 reads CASSPGLDSPLHF. Here the CDR3 DNA reads TGTGCCAGCAGCCCGGGCTTGGATTCACCCCTCCACTTT.

This chain links TRBV19 with TRBJ1-5; D call uncertain. The germline V gene encodes CDR1 LNHDA and CDR2 SQIVND (reference sequence). This CDR3 has 13 residues. Trimming cost V 4 bases and J 6 bases, with 10 bases left between them. In nucleotides, the CDR3 is TGTGCCAGTAGTAGAGGCCTCGGTCAGCCCCAGCATTTT. It yields the protein CASSRGLGQPQHF.

This clonotype has more than one count but fewer than ten. The rearrangement joins TRBV6-7 to TRBJ2-5; D is uncertain. TRBV6-7 is known as an ORF, though its function is uncertain. The CDR3 spans 16 residues. The ends were cut back, 0 bases at V and 2 bases at J, with 13 bases in the middle. This chain's CDR3 is CASSYSISPEQETQYF. In DNA, the CDR3 is TGTGCCAGCAGTTACTCGATATCCCCAGAACAAGAGACCCAGTACTTC.

This clonotype was observed a handful of times. This rearrangement joins TRBV29-1 to TRBJ1-1; D call uncertain. CDR1 SQVTM and CDR2 ANQGSEA come from the germline V gene. Deletions cut 2 bases from V and 0 bases from J, with 7 bases between. The CDR3 runs to 13 residues. CDR3: CSVELSVNTEAFF. CDR3 nucleotides: TGCAGCGTTGAATTATCAGTGAACACTGAAGCTTTCTTT.

The sample holds many counts of this clonotype. The chain employs TRBV12-3 or TRBV12-4 and TRBJ1-1, with a possible D match to TRBD1 (6 bases). This CDR3 is 13 amino acids long. Trimming removed 5 bases from V and 8 bases from J, with 15 bases in between. The CDR3 nucleotides are TGTGCCAGCAGTCCTACAGGGATGAGAGAAGCTTTCTTT. Its translation: CASSPTGMREAFF.

This clonotype showed up many times. The chain links TRBV7-9 to TRBJ2-3, with unresolved D. This CDR3 contains 13 residues. Trimming took off 5 bases at V and 0 bases at J, with 6 bases between the two ends. CDR1 and CDR2 (germline): SEHNR, FQNEAQ (reference sequence). As DNA, the CDR3 is TGTGCCAGCAGCGTCGACAGCACAGATACGCAGTATTTT. It is translated as CASSVDSTDTQYF.

This clonotype was seen repeatedly, ten times or more. The chain is built from TRBV2 and TRBJ2-3; possibly TRBD1 for D (5 bases). Between the trimmed V and J ends, which lost 7 bases and 4 bases, there was a span of 15 bases. CDR3 size: 14 residues. The germline V gene encodes CDR1 SNHLY and CDR2 FYNNEI. DNA of the CDR3: TGTGCCAGCAACTCCCCCACAGGCGCAGATACGCAGTATTTT. It encodes CASNSPTGADTQYF.

The chain carries TRBV5-1 and TRBJ2-5; D gene uncertain. The V end lost 3 bases, the J end lost 1 base, and 10 bases lay between the germline ends. The CDR3 covers 14 residues. The germline V gene has CDR1 SGHRS and CDR2 YFSETQ. In nucleotides, the CDR3 is TGCGCCAGCAGCTCTTCCGCATCCCAAGAGACCCAGTACTTC. Protein sequence: CASSSSASQETQYF.

V and J are TRBV2 and TRBJ1-5; D gene ambiguous. Per germline, CDR1 SNHLY and CDR2 FYNNEI. The CDR3 length is 14 residues. With 3 bases removed from V and 7 bases from J, the gap between germline ends came to 13 bases. The CDR3 region has the DNA TGTGCCAGCAGTGATGGGATGTCACGGCAGCCCCAGCATTTT. Translating gives CASSDGMSRQPQHF.

V usage is TRBV20-1 and J usage is TRBJ2-1; D possibly corresponds to TRBD1 (5 bases). Germline assignment: CDR1 DFQATT and CDR2 SNEGSKA (reference sequence). V lost 2 bases and J lost 10, with 9 bases in between. CDR3 length: 11 amino acids. The CDR3 loop reads CSARTGPEQFF. The CDR3 DNA sequence: TGCAGTGCTAGAACAGGCCCGGAGCAGTTCTTC.

In this sample, this clonotype turned up a few times. The chain recombines TRBV4-3 with TRBJ2-3, with D maybe TRBD2 (6 bases). The germline V gene encodes CDR1 LGHNA and CDR2 YSLEER. This CDR3 has 15 amino acids. Trimming took off 1 base at V and 1 base at J, with 9 bases between the two ends. CDR3 in amino acids: CASSQGVAGTDTQYF. The CDR3 DNA follows: TGCGCCAGCAGCCAAGGGGTAGCGGGCACAGATACGCAGTATTTT.

The rearrangement links TRBV5-1 to TRBJ2-7; TRBD1 aligns across 11 bases. J was trimmed by 5 bases and V by 5 bases; bases with no gene match: 9. The CDR3 runs to 15 residues. Germline-derived CDR1 and CDR2 are SGHRS and YFSETQ. The DNA of the CDR3 is TGCGCCAGCAGGACCCCCGGGACAGGGGGACACGAGCAGTACTTC. Translated, it gives CASRTPGTGGHEQYF.

The table lists this clonotype with a few counts. The chain combines TRBV2 with TRBJ2-7; D may be TRBD1 (6 bases). Germline lookup yields CDR1 SNHLY and CDR2 FYNNEI. Trimming removed 4 bases at V and 6 bases at J, with 10 bases between. The CDR3 length is 12 residues. DNA for the CDR3: TGTGCCAGCAGTGGAGGGACACTCGAGCAGTACTTC. Translated: CASSGGTLEQYF.

This clonotype was observed a handful of times. The chain uses TRBV6-2 or TRBV6-3 and TRBJ2-2; maybe TRBD1 (5 bases). CDR1 is MNHEY and CDR2 is SVGEGT in the germline V gene. The CDR3 consists of 13 residues. V lost 7 bases and J 7 bases, leaving 13 bases between the germline ends. CDR3 residues: CASKSGWVGELFF. For the CDR3, the DNA is TGTGCCAGCAAGTCAGGGTGGGTCGGGGAGCTGTTTTTT.

The sample holds many counts of this clonotype. The genes are TRBV2 and TRBJ2-2; D remains unclear. V lost 6 bases and J lost 5, with 16 bases in between. CDR3 length: 15 residues. Germline V gene lookup returns CDR1 SNHLY and CDR2 FYNNEI. CDR3 sequence reads: CASRKRMGETGELFF. Here the CDR3 DNA reads TGTGCCAGCAGAAAAAGGATGGGCGAGACCGGGGAGCTGTTTTTT.

The chain is built from TRBV12-3 or TRBV12-4 and TRBJ1-1; D not resolved. The CDR3 consists of 12 residues. V dropped 7 bases and J dropped 8 bases, with 14 bases sitting between them. For the CDR3, the DNA is TGTGCCAGCAACGTGCGGTACCAAGAAGCTTTCTTT. This sequence encodes CASNVRYQEAFF.